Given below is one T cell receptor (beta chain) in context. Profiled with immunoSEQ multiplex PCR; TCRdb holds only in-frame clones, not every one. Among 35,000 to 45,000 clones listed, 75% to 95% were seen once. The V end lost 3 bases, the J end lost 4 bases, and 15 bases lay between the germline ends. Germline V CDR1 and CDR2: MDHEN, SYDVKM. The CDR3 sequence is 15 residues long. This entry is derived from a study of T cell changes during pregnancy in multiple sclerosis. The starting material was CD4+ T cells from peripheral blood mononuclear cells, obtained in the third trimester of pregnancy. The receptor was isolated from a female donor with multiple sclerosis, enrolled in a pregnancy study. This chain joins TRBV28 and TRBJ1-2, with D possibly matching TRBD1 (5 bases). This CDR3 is CASSFPNGARYGYTF. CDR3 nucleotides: TGTGCCAGCAGTTTTCCTAATGGGGCGCGCTATGGCTACACCTTC.